The present entry profiles one T cell receptor beta chain with its context. Libraries were prepared by immunoSEQ multiplex PCR; TCRdb keeps only in-frame clonotypes and omits some of them. Here the sample spans under 150,000 clones, roughly 80% being singletons. The CDR3 has 15 amino acids. V lost 5 bases to trimming and J lost 0 bases, with 12 bases between them. Germline V lookup: CDR1 MNHEY, CDR2 SMNVEV (reference sequence). These data are taken from a study of blood T cell repertoires in COVID-19. The TCR comes from a woman aged 40 to 50 who had recovered from COVID-19. The sequenced sample was PBMCs or T cells enriched from blood (not recorded which). V gene TRBV27 combines with J gene TRBJ2-3, with a possible D match to TRBD2 (6 bases). The CDR3 is CASSDIAVSTDTQYF. Written as DNA, the CDR3 is TGTGCCAGCAGTGATATAGCGGTTAGCACAGATACGCAGTATTTT.